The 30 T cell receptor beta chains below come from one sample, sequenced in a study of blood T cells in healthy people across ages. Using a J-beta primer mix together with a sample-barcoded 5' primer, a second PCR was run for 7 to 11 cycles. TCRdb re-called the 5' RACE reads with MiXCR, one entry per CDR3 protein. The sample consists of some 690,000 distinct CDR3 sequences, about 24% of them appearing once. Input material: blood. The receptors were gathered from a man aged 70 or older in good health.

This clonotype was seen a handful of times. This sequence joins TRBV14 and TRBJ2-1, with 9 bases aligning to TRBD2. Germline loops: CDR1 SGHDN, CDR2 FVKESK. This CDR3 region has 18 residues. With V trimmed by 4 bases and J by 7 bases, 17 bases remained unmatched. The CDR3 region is CASSPFDKGLAISNEQFF. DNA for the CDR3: TGTGCCAGCAGCCCATTTGACAAAGGACTAGCGATTAGTAATGAGCAGTTCTTC.

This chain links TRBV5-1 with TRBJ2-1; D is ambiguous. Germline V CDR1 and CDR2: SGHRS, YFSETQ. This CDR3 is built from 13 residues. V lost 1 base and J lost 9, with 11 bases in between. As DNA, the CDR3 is TGCGCCAGCAGCTTGCCCTCCCAAAGTGAGCAGTTCTTC. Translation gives CASSLPSQSEQFF. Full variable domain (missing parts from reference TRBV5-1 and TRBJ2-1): KAGVTQTPRYLIKTRGQQVTLSCSPISGHRSVSWYQQTPGQGLQFLFEYFSETQRNKGNFPGRFSGRQFSNSRSEMNVSTLELGDSALYLCASSLPSQSEQFFGPGTRLTVL.

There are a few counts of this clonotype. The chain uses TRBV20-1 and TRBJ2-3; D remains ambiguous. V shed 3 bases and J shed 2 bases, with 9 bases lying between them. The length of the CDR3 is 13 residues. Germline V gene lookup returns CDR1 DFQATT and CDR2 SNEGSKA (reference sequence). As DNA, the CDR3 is TGCAGTGCTAGGGTCTTACTCACAGATACGCAGTATTTT. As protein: CSARVLLTDTQYF.

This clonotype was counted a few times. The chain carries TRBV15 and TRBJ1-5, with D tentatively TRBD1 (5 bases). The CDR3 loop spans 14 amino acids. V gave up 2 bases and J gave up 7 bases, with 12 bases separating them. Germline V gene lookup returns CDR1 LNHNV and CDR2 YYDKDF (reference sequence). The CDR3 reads CATSRQGSGQPQHF. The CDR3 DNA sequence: TGTGCCACCAGCAGACAGGGATCAGGACAGCCCCAGCATTTT.

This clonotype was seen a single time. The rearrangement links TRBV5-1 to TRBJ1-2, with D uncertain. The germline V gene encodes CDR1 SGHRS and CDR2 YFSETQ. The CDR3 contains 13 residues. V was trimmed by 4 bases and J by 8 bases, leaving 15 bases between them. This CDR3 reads CASSLMEGWGYTF. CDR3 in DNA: TGCGCCAGCAGCCTAATGGAGGGCTGGGGCTACACCTTC.

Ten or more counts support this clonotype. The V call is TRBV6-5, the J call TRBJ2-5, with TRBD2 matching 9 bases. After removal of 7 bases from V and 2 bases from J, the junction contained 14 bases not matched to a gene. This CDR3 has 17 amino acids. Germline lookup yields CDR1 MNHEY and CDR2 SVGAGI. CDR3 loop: CASTMGGGSGGQETQYF. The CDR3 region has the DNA TGTGCCAGCACCATGGGTGGTGGTAGCGGGGGTCAAGAGACCCAGTACTTC.

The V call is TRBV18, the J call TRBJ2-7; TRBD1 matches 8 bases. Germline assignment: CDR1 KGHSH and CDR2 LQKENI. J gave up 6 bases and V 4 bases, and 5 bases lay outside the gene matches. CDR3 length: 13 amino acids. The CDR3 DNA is TGTGCCAGCTCACTGGACAGGGCGTCCGAGCAGTACGTC. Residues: CASSLDRASEQYV.

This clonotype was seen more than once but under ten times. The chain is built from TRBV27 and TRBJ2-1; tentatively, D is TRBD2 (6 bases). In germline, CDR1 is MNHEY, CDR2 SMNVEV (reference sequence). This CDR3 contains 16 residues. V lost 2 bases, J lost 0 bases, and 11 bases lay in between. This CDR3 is CASSLVGGVSYNEQFF. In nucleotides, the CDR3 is TGTGCCAGCAGTTTAGTGGGAGGCGTCTCCTACAATGAGCAGTTCTTC.

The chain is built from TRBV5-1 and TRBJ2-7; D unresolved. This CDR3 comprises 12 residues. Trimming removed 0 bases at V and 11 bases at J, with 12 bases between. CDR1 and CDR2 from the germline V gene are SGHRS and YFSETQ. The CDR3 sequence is CASSLEWQEKYF. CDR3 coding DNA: TGCGCCAGCAGCTTGGAGTGGCAGGAGAAGTACTTC.

For the CDR3, the DNA is TGTGCCAGCAGCTTAGATGAGGACAGGAGTATCTATGAGCAGTTCTTC. As protein: CASSLDEDRSIYEQFF. The chain joins TRBV7-8 to TRBJ2-1; the match to TRBD1 covers 7 bases. Losses at the gene ends were 1 base for V and 8 bases for J; bases not matched to a gene: 11. CDR1 is SGHVS and CDR2 is FQNEAQ in the germline V gene. This CDR3 comprises 16 residues.

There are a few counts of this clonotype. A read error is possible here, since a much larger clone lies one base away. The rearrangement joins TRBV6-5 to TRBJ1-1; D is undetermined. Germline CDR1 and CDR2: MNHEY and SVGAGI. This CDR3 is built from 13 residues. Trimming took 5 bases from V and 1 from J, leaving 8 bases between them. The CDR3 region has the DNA TGTGCCAGCAGTGGAAAGGGGAACACTGAAGCTTTCTTT. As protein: CASSGKGNTEAFF.

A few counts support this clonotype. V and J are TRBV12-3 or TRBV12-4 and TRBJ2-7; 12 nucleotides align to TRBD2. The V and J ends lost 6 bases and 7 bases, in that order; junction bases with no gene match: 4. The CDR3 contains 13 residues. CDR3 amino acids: CASRLAGGHEQYF. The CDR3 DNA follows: TGTGCCAGCAGGCTAGCGGGGGGGCATGAGCAGTACTTC.

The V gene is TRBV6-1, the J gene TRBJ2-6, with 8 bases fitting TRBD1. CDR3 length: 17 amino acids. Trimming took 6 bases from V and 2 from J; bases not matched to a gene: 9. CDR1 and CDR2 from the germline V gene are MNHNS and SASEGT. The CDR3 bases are TGTGCCAGCAGAACCAGGGGGCTTACTACTGGGGCCAACGTCCTGACTTTC. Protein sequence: CASRTRGLTTGANVLTF.

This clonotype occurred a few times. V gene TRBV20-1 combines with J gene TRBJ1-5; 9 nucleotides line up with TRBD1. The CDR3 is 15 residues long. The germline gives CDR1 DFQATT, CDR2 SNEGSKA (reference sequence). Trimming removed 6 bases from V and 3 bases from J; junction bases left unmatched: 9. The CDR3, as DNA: TGCAGTGCAAAGTTGGGACAGGGATACAATCAGCCCCAGCATTTT. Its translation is CSAKLGQGYNQPQHF.

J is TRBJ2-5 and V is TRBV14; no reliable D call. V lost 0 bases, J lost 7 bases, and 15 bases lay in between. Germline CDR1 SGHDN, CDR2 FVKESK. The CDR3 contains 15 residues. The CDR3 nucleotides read TGTGCCAGCAGCCAAGATCGAGTCGAAGGGCGGACCCAGTACTTC. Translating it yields CASSQDRVEGRTQYF.

The CDR3 DNA reads TGTGCCAGCAGCTTAAGTATCGGTAGCGGGAGCGATGAGCAGTTCTTC. Amino acids: CASSLSIGSGSDEQFF. The V gene is TRBV7-2, the J gene TRBJ2-1; 9 nucleotides line up with TRBD2. The CDR3 runs to 16 residues. CDR1 SGHTA and CDR2 FQGNSA come from the germline V gene. V was pared by 2 bases and J by 8 bases, with 10 bases of the junction left unmatched.

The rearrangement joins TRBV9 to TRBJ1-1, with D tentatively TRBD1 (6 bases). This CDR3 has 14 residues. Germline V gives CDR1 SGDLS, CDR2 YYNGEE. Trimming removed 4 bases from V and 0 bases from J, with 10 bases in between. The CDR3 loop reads CASSPRDMNTEAFF. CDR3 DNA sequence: TGTGCCAGCAGCCCCCGGGACATGAACACTGAAGCTTTCTTT. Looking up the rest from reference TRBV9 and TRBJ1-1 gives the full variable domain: DSGVTQTPKHLITATGQRVTLRCSPRSGDLSVYWYQQSLDQGLQFLIQYYNGEERAKGNILERFSAQQFPDLHSELNLSSLELGDSALYFCASSPRDMNTEAFFGQGTRLTVV.

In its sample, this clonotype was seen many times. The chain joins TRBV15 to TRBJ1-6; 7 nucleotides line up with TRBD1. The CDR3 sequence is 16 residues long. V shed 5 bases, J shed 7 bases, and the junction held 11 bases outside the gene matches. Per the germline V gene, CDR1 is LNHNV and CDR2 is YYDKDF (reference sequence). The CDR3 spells CATSDHTGVGNSPLHF. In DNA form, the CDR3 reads TGTGCCACCAGCGACCACACAGGGGTAGGCAATTCACCCCTCCACTTT.

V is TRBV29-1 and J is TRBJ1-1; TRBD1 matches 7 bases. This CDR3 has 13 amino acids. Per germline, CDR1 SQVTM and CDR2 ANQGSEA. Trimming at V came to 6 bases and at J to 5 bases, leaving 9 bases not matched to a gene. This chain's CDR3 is CSVEVTGLTEAFF. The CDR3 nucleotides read TGCAGCGTCGAGGTGACAGGGTTAACTGAAGCTTTCTTT.

The CDR3 sequence is CASRREGTDTQYF. CDR3 DNA sequence: TGTGCCAGCAGGCGCGAGGGGACAGATACGCAGTATTTT. The chain carries TRBV25-1 and TRBJ2-3, with D possibly being TRBD1 or TRBD2 (5 bases each). The ends were cut back, 6 bases at V and 3 bases at J, with 10 bases in the middle. Germline V gene lookup returns CDR1 MGHDK and CDR2 SYGVNS. CDR3 size: 13 residues.

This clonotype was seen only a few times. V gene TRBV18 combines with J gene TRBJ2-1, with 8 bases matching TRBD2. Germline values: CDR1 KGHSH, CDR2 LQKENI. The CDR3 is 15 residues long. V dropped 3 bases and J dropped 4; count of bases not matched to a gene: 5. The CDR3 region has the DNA TGTGCCAGCTCACCCCAGCGGGGGTGGTACAATGAGCAGTTCTTC. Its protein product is CASSPQRGWYNEQFF.

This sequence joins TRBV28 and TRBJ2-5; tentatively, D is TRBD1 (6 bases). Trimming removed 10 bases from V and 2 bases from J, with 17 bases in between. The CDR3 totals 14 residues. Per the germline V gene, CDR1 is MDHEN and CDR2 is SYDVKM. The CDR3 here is CANSKTGTQETQYF. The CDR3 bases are TGTGCCAACTCCAAGACCGGGACACAAGAGACCCAGTACTTC.

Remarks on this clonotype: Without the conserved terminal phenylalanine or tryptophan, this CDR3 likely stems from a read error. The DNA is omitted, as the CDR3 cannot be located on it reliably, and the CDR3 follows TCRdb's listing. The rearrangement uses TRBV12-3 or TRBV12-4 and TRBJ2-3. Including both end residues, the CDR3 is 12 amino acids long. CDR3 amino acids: CASSPRADTEYS.

The CDR3 protein is CSARSNLGGSTEAFF. CDR3 bases: TGCAGTGCTAGATCAAACCTCGGGGGGAGCACTGAAGCTTTCTTT. V and J are TRBV20-1 and TRBJ1-1; weak D call: TRBD1 (5 bases). In germline, CDR1 is DFQATT, CDR2 SNEGSKA (reference sequence). The length of the CDR3 is 15 residues. Trimming took 2 bases from V and 4 from J, leaving 17 bases between them.

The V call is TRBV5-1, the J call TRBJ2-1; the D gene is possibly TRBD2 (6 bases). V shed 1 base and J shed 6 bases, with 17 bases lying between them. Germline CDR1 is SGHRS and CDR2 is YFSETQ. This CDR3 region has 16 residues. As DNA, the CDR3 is TGCGCCAGCAGCTTGAGGCGGGGTGTGAGGAGCAATGAGCAGTTCTTC. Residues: CASSLRRGVRSNEQFF.

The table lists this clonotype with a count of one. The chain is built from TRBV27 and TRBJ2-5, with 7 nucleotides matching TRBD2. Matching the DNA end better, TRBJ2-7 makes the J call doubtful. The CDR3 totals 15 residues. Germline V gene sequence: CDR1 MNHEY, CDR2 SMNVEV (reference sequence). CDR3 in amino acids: CASRLIAGQAYEQYF. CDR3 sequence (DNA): TGTGCCAGCAGACTAATAGCGGGTCAGGCCTACGAGCAGTACTTC.

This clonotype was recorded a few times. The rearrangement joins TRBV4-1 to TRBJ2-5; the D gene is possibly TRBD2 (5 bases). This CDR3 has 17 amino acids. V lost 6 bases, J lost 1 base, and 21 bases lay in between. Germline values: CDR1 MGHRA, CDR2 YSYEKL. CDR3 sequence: CASSHPEGDGSQETQYF. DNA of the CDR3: TGCGCCAGCAGTCACCCAGAGGGCGATGGCAGCCAAGAGACCCAGTACTTC.

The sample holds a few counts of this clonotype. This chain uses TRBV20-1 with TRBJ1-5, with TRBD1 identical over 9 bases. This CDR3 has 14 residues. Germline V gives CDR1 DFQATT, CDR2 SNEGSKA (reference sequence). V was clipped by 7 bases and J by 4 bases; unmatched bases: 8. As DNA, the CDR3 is TGCAGTGTCACAACAGGGGGCCCGAATCAGCCCCAGCATTTT. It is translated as CSVTTGGPNQPQHF.

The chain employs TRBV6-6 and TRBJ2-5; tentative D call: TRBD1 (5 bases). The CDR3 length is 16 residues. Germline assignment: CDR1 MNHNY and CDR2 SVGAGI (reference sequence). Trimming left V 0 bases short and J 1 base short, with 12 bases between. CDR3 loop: CASSYSVSGIQETQYF. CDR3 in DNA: TGTGCCAGCAGTTACTCGGTGTCAGGGATCCAAGAGACCCAGTACTTC.

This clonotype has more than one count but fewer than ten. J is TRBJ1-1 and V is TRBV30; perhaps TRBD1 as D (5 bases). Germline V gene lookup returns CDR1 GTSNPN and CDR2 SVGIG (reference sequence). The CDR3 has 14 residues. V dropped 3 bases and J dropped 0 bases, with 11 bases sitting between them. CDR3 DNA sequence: TGTGCCTGGAGCGGGGACCTCATGAACACTGAAGCTTTCTTT. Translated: CAWSGDLMNTEAFF.